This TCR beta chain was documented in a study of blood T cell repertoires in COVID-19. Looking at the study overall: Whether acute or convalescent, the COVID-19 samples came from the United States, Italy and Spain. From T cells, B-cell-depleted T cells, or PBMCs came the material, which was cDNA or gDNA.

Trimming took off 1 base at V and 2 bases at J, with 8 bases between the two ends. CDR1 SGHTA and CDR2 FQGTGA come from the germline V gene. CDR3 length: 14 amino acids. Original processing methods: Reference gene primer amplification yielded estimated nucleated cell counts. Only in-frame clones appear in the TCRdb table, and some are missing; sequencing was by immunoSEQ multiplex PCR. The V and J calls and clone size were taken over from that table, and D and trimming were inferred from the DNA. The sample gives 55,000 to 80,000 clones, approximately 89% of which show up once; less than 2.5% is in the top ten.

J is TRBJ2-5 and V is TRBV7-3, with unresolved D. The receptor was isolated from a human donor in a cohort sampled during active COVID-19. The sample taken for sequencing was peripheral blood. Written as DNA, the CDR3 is TGTGCCAGCAGCTTAAGTCCCAGTCAAGAGACCCAGTACTTC. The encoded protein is CASSLSPSQETQYF.